This T cell receptor (beta chain) came from a study of CD8 T cell repertoires and HIV-1 epitope variants. Study details: Controls were a CMV, EBV and flu pool, Ebola AY9, and no peptide.

TCRdb's copy holds only in-frame clones and misses some; the assay was immunoSEQ multiplex PCR. The repertoire consists of about 4,800 clones, with over 65% occurring once and the leading ten covering 35% to 50%. Concerning this clone itself: Antigen specificity is unknown.

The ends were cut back, 0 bases at V and 6 bases at J, with 12 bases in the middle. Germline-derived CDR1 and CDR2 are MNHEY and SVGAGI. This CDR3 region has 14 residues. Study-level results: No clonotypes responded to the TAALDMSHF plasma variant; about 5 recognized KF9, one HW9.

This chain links TRBV6-5 with TRBJ2-7, with D possibly matching TRBD2 (6 bases). The sequenced sample was cultured CD8+ T cells derived from PBMCs. This receptor was obtained from a male donor with HIV. The chain's CDR3 is CASSYSQGGSEQYF. Written as DNA, the CDR3 is TGTGCCAGCAGTTACTCCCAGGGAGGTTCCGAGCAGTACTTC.